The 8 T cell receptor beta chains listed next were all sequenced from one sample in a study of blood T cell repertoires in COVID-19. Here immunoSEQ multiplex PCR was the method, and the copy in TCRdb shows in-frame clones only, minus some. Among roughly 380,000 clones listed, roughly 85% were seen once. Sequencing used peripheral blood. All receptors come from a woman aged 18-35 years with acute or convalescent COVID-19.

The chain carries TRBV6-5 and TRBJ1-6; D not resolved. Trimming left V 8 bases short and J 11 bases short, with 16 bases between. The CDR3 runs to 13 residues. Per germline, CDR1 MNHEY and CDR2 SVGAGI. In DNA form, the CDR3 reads TGTGCCAGCCAACGGGAGGAGAGTGCACCCCTCCACTTT. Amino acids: CASQREESAPLHF.

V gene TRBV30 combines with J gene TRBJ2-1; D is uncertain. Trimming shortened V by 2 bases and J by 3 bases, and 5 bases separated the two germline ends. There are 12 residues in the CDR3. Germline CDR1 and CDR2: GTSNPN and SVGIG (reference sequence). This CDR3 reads CAWSPYYNEQFF. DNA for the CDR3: TGTGCCTGGAGTCCCTACTACAATGAGCAGTTCTTC. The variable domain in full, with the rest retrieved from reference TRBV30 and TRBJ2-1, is SQTIHQWPATLVQPVGSPLSLECTVEGTSNPNLYWYRQAAGRGLQLLFYSVGIGQISSEVPQNLSASRPQDRQFILSSKKLLLSDSGFYLCAWSPYYNEQFFGPGTRLTVL.

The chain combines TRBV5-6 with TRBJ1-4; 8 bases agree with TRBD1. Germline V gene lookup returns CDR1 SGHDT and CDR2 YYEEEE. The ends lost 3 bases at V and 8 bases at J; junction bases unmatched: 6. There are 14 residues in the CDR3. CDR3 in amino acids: CASSYQGAGEKLFF. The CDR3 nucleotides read TGTGCCAGCAGCTATCAGGGGGCGGGAGAAAAACTGTTTTTT.

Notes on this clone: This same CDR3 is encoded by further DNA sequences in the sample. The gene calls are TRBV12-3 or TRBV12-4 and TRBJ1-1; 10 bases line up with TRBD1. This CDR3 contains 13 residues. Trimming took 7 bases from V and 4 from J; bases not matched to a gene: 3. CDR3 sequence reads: CASIRTGGTEAFF. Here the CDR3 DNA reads TGTGCCAGCATTCGGACAGGGGGCACTGAAGCTTTCTTT.

The CDR3 coding sequence is TGCAGTGCTAGTCGTCCAGGCTCTGGAAACACCATATATTTT. Its protein product is CSASRPGSGNTIYF. V and J are TRBV20-1 and TRBJ1-3, with D unclear. Germline loops: CDR1 DFQATT, CDR2 SNEGSKA (reference sequence). V was shortened by 3 bases and J by 0 bases, with 9 bases between the two germline ends. This CDR3 has 14 residues.

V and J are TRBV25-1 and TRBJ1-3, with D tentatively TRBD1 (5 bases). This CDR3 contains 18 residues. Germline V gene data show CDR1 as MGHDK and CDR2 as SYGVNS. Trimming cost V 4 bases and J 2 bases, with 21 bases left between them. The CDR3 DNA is TGTGCCAGCAGTGCGCTCGACAGCGGGATACCGGCTGGAAACACCATATATTTT. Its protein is CASSALDSGIPAGNTIYF. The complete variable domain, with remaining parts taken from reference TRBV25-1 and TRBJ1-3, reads EADIYQTPRYLVIGTGKKITLECSQTMGHDKMYWYQQDPGMELHLIHYSYGVNSTEKGDLSSESTVSRIRTEHFPLTLESARPSHTSQYLCASSALDSGIPAGNTIYFGEGSWLTVV.

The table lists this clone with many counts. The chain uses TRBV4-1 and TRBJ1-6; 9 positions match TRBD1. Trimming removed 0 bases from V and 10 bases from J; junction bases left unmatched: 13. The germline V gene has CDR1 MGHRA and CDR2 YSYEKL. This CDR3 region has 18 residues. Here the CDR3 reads CASSQDGGLRDRVSPLHF. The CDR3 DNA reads TGCGCCAGCAGCCAAGACGGGGGCTTGCGGGACAGGGTCTCACCCCTCCACTTT.

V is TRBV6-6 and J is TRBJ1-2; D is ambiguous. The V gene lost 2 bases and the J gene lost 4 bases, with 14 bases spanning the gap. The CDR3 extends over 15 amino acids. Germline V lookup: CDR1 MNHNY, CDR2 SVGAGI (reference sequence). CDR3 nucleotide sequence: TGTGCCAGCAGTTACCCGATGGAGCCCCCCTATGGCTACACCTTC. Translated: CASSYPMEPPYGYTF.